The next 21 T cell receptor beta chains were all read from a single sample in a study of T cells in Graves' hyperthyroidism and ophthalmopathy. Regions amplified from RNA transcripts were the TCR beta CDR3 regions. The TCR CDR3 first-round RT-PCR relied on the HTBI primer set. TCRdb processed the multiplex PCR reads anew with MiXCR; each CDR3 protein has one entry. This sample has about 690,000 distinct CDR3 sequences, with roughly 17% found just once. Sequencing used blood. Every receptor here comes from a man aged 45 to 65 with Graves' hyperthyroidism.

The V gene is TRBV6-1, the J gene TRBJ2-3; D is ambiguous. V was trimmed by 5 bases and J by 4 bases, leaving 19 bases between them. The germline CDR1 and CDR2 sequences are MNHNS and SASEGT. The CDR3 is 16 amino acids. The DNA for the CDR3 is TGTGCCAGCAGTCCCCCACCCGGTGGCGGCGCAGATACGCAGTATTTT. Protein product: CASSPPPGGGADTQYF.

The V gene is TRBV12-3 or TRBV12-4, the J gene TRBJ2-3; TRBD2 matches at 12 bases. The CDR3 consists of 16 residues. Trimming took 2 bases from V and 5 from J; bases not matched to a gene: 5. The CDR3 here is CASSLSRLAGEDTQYF. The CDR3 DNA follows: TGTGCCAGCAGTTTATCTCGACTAGCGGGAGAAGATACGCAGTATTTT.

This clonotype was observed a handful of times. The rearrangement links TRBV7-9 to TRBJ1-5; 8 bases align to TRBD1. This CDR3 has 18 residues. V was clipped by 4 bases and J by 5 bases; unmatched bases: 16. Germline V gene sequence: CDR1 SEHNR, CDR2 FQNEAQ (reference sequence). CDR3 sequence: CASSSISYRGGMDQPQHF. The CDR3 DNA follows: TGTGCCAGCAGCTCCATTTCTTACAGGGGGGGTATGGATCAGCCCCAGCATTTT.

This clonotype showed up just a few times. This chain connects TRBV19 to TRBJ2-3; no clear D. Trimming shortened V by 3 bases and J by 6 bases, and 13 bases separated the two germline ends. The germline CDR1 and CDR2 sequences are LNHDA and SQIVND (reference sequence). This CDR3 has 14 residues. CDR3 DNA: TGTGCCAGTAGTATGATGTTCGGTTGGGATACGCAGTATTTT. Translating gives CASSMMFGWDTQYF.

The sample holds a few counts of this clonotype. The CDR3 DNA follows: TGCGCCAGCAGCCAGCCTGCCCTCCCCATTAACGAGCAGTACTTC. This codes for CASSQPALPINEQYF. This chain joins TRBV4-1 and TRBJ2-7; no firm D call. Germline V gene lookup returns CDR1 MGHRA and CDR2 YSYEKL. The V end was cut by 3 bases, the J end by 5 bases, with 17 bases between. The CDR3 is 15 amino acids.

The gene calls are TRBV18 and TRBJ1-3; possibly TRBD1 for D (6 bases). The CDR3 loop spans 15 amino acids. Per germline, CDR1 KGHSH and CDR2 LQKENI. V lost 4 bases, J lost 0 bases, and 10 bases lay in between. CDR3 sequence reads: CASSLRDNSGNTIYF. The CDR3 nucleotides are TGTGCCAGCTCACTGCGGGACAACTCTGGAAACACCATATATTTT.

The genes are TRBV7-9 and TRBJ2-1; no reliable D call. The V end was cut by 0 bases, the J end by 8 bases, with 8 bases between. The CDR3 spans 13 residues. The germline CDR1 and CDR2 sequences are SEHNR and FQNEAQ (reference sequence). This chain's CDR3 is CASSLAVHDEQFF. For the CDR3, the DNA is TGTGCCAGCAGCTTAGCCGTGCATGATGAGCAGTTCTTC.

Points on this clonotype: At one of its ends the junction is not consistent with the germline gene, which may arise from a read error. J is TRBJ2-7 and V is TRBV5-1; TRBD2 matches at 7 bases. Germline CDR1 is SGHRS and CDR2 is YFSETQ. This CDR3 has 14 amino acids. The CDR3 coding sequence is TGCGCCAGCACCTTGGACGGGGGGTCCTACGAGCAGTACTTC. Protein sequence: CASTLDGGSYEQYF.

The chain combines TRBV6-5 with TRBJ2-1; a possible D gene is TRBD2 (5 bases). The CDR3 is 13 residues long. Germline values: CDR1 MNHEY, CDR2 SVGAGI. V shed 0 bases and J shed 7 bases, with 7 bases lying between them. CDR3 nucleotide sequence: TGTGCCAGCAGTTACTCGACGGGGAATGAGCAGTTCTTC. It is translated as CASSYSTGNEQFF.

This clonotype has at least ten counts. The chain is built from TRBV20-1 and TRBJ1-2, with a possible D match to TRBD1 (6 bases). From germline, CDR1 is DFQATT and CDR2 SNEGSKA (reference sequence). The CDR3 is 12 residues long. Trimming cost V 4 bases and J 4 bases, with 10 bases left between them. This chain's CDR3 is CSANPGAYGYTF. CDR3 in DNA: TGCAGTGCTAATCCAGGGGCCTATGGCTACACCTTC.

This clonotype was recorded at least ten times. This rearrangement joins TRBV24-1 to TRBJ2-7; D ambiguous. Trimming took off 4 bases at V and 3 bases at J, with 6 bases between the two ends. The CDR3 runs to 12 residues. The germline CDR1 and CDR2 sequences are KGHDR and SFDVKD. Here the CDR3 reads CATSDDFYEQYF. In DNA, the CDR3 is TGTGCCACCAGTGACGACTTCTACGAGCAGTACTTC.

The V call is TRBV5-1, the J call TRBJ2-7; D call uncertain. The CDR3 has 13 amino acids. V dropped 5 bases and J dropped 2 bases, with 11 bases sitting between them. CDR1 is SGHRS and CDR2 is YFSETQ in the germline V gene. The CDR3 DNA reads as TGCGCCAGCAGGGGTAGTAACGCCTACGAGCAGTACTTC. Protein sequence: CASRGSNAYEQYF.

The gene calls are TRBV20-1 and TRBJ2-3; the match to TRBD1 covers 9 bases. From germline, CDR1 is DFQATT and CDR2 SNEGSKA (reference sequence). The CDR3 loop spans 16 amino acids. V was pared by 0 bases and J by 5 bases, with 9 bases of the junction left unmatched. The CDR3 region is CSARDGRQGVQDTQYF. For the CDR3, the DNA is TGCAGTGCTAGAGATGGGCGACAGGGGGTCCAAGATACGCAGTATTTT.

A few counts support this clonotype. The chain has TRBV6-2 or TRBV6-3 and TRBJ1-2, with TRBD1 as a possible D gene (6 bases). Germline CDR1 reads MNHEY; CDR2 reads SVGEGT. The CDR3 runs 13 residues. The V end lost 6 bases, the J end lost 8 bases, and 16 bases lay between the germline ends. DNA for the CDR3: TGTGCCAGCAGACCTCCGACAGGACGGGGCTACACCTTC. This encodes CASRPPTGRGYTF.

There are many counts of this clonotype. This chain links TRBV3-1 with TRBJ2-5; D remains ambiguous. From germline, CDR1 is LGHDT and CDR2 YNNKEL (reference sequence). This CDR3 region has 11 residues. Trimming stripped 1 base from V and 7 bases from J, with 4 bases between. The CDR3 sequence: CASSQGLTQYF. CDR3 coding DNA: TGTGCCAGCAGCCAAGGGCTGACCCAGTACTTC.

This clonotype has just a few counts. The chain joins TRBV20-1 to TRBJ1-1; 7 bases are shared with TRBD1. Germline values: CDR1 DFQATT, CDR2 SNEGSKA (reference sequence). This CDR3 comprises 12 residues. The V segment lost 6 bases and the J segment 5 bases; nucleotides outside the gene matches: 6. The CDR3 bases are TGCAGTGCACCGACAGGGAGGACTGAAGCTTTCTTT. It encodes CSAPTGRTEAFF.

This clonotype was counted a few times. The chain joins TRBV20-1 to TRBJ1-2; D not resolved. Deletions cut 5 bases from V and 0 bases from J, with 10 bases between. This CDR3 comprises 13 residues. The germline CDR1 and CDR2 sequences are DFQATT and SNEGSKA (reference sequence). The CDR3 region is CSAADATNYGYTF. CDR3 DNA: TGCAGTGCTGCGGACGCGACTAACTATGGCTACACCTTC.

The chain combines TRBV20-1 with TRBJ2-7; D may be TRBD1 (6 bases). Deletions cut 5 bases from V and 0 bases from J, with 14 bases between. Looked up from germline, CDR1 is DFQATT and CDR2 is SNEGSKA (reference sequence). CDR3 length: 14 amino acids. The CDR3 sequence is CSAFGQLSSYEQYF. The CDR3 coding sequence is TGCAGTGCTTTTGGACAGTTGAGCTCCTACGAGCAGTACTTC.

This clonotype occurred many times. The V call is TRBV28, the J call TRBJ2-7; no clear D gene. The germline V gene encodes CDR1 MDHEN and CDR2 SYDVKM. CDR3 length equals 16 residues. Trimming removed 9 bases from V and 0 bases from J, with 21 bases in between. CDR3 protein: CASRFLQGSSSYEQYF. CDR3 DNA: TGTGCCAGTAGATTTTTACAAGGCAGTAGCTCCTACGAGCAGTACTTC.

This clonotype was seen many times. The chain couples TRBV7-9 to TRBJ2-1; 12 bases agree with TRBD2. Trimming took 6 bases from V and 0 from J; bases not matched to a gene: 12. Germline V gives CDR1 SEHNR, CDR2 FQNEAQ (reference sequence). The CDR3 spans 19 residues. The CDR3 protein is CASRNKTSGGKSSYNEQFF. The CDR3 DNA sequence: TGTGCCAGCAGGAATAAGACTAGCGGGGGCAAGAGCTCCTACAATGAGCAGTTCTTC.

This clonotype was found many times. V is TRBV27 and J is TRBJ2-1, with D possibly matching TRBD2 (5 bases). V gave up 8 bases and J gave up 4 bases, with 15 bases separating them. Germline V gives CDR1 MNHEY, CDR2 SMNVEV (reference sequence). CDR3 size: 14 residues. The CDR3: CASAESSGYNEQFF. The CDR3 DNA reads TGTGCCAGCGCCGAAAGCAGCGGTTACAATGAGCAGTTCTTC.